Following are 8 T cell receptor beta chains from one sample sequenced in a study of blood T cell repertoires in COVID-19. The repertoire was sequenced with immunoSEQ multiplex PCR; TCRdb's copy has only in-frame clones and lacks some. The sample consists of fewer than 250,000 clones, 83% of them appearing once. Sequenced: peripheral blood. These receptors originate from a human donor in a cohort sampled during active COVID-19.

V is TRBV27 and J is TRBJ2-2, with 10 bases matching TRBD2. This CDR3 contains 16 residues. V shed 1 base and J 6 bases; nucleotides not matched to a gene: 5. Germline V gene lookup returns CDR1 MNHEY and CDR2 SMNVEV (reference sequence). This CDR3 is CASSLWVAGGSGELFF. The CDR3 DNA sequence: TGTGCCAGCAGTTTATGGGTAGCGGGAGGTTCCGGGGAGCTGTTTTTT.

The chain is built from TRBV6-5 and TRBJ2-3, with D perhaps TRBD2 (7 bases). The ends were cut back, 6 bases at V and 3 bases at J, with 13 bases in the middle. Germline CDR1 MNHEY, CDR2 SVGAGI. The length of the CDR3 is 14 residues. The CDR3 is CASRGGGGTDTQYF. The CDR3 DNA is TGTGCCAGCAGGGGAGGGGGAGGGACAGATACGCAGTATTTT.

The V call is TRBV5-4, the J call TRBJ2-7, with no clear D. The CDR3 is 14 residues long. Germline values: CDR1 SGHNT, CDR2 YYREEE (reference sequence). Trimming left V 1 base short and J 1 base short, with 9 bases between. The CDR3 DNA sequence: TGTGCCAGCAGCTTGAATGGGCGTTCCTACGAGCAGTACTTC. This sequence encodes CASSLNGRSYEQYF.

The chain combines TRBV14 with TRBJ1-2; no definite D call. Between the trimmed V and J ends, which lost 4 bases and 8 bases, there was a span of 14 bases. The germline V gene has CDR1 SGHDN and CDR2 FVKESK. The CDR3 covers 13 residues. CDR3 DNA: TGTGCCAGCAGCCCCCTATTGACAAGCGGCTACACCTTC. Its translation is CASSPLLTSGYTF.

The V and J genes are TRBV24-1 and TRBJ2-2, with D hard to call. The CDR3 consists of 13 residues. V was cut by 2 bases and J by 7 bases, with 7 bases left in between. In germline, CDR1 is KGHDR, CDR2 SFDVKD. This CDR3 reads CATSDWANGELFF. The CDR3 coding sequence is TGTGCCACCAGTGATTGGGCCAACGGGGAGCTGTTTTTT.

The table lists this clone with a few counts. The gene calls are TRBV11-1 and TRBJ2-2; 8 bases align to TRBD1. The CDR3 sequence is 15 residues long. Germline loops: CDR1 SGHAT, CDR2 FQDESV (reference sequence). V lost 4 bases and J lost 5; bases outside the gene matches: 6. The CDR3 DNA reads TGTGCCAGCAGCTCGGGACAGGTCGGGACCGGGGAGCTGTTTTTT. Residues: CASSSGQVGTGELFF.

This clone is a singleton in its sample. V usage is TRBV18 and J usage is TRBJ2-2; 11 bases are shared with TRBD1. The germline V gene encodes CDR1 KGHSH and CDR2 LQKENI. Trimming removed 8 bases from V and 0 bases from J; junction bases left unmatched: 2. The CDR3 runs 15 residues. The DNA for the CDR3 is TGTGCCAGCCGGGACAGGGGGACGAACACCGGGGAGCTGTTTTTT. Translated: CASRDRGTNTGELFF.

In this sample, this clone turned up many times. The CDR3: CAISESSWDRVYGYTF. The CDR3, as DNA: TGTGCCATCAGTGAGTCATCATGGGACAGGGTTTATGGCTACACCTTC. The J gene is TRBJ1-2, the V gene TRBV10-3, with 9 bases fitting TRBD1. V was clipped by 0 bases and J by 5 bases; unmatched bases: 7. Germline loops: CDR1 ENHRY, CDR2 SYGVKD. The CDR3 extends over 16 amino acids.